A selection of T cell receptor beta chains follows, all from one sample in a study of vaccination effects on CD4 cells after COVID-19. The antigens of these receptors remain unknown. The assay was immunoSEQ multiplex PCR, and TCRdb's table has in-frame clones only and misses some. The table shows 60,000 to 65,000 clones, with about 71% occurring only once. The sample here was CD4+ T cells from PBMCs cultured with HCoV-OC43 spike peptides, taken before COVID-19 vaccination. The receptors were sampled from a human donor who received a COVID-19 vaccine. Each CDR3 is given with its conserved first and last residue. The size of a clone is reported for some rows only, either as once, few or many, or as a class for expanded clones.

CDR3 protein,clone size,V gene,J gene
CASSQYRGHEKLFF,few,TRBV3-1/TRBV3-2,TRBJ1-4
CASSFWTSDTGELFF,few,TRBV3-1/TRBV3-2,TRBJ2-2
CASSQWGTPNTGELFF,.,TRBV14,TRBJ2-2
CATSDFYDGAEAFF,.,TRBV24-1,TRBJ1-1
CASSEGRVVITTEAFF,.,TRBV18,TRBJ1-1
CASSPRDRNYNEQFF,.,TRBV5-1,TRBJ2-1
CASSSQGGDQPQHF,.,TRBV28,TRBJ1-5
CASTPGGPANYGYTF,.,TRBV6-5,TRBJ1-2
CASSQEFTGGRNEQFF,.,TRBV3-1/TRBV3-2,TRBJ2-1
CASSLIPGQENTEAFF,.,TRBV5-1,TRBJ1-1
CASSRRQGANTGELFF,.,TRBV6-4,TRBJ2-2
CASSETGTTYGYTF,.,TRBV3-1/TRBV3-2,TRBJ1-2
CASSQDGAGLHGYTF,.,TRBV3-1/TRBV3-2,TRBJ1-2
CASSLALQGNYGYTF,.,TRBV5-5,TRBJ1-2
CAWSVLRSGQGPETQYF,few,TRBV30,TRBJ2-5
CASSLPMATEAFF,.,TRBV5-1,TRBJ1-1
CASSLSAGFSSGNTIYF,.,TRBV7-8,TRBJ1-3
CASSQGSTGNYGYTF,.,TRBV4-3,TRBJ1-2
CASSATRESSRNF,.,TRBV7-3,TRBJ2-5
CASSLYAGGETQYF,.,TRBV7-8,TRBJ2-5
CATSDLTGDYNEQFF,.,TRBV24-1,TRBJ2-1
CASRDRAQYQETQYF,.,TRBV6-5,TRBJ2-5
CASSLTGTGTGELFF,few,TRBV7-7,TRBJ2-2
CASSPGEGGYTF,.,TRBV18,TRBJ1-2
CASSLKGAGGYTF,.,TRBV11-2,TRBJ1-2
CASSERGTGELFF,.,TRBV10-1,TRBJ2-2
CASSDGGSTDTQYF,.,TRBV10-1,TRBJ2-3
CASSLDRPYTF,.,TRBV12-5,TRBJ1-2
CASSWGSNQPQHF,.,TRBV6-6,TRBJ1-5
CASSVDGGSTDTQYF,.,TRBV9,TRBJ2-3
CASSSGQGGLNTEAFF,.,TRBV7-9,TRBJ1-1
CASSLVAGNYGYTF,.,TRBV7-2,TRBJ1-2
CASSFHTGATEAFF,.,TRBV7-2,TRBJ1-1
CASSDPRGRNGYTF,.,TRBV6-1,TRBJ1-2
CASSRVLNQPQHF,.,TRBV6-5,TRBJ1-5
CASRSPGETQYF,.,TRBV27,TRBJ2-5
CASSPDRGWQPQHF,.,TRBV27,TRBJ1-5
CASSLLGGNTEAFF,.,TRBV11-2,TRBJ1-1
CASSDTGKNSPLHF,.,TRBV10-1,TRBJ1-6
CASSQDRSAYGYTF,once,TRBV4-3,TRBJ1-2
CASSSVSGKDLYGYTF,.,TRBV19,TRBJ1-2
CASSRGGDGNTIYF,.,TRBV6-6,TRBJ1-3
CASSPGGRAFF,few,TRBV6-5,TRBJ1-1